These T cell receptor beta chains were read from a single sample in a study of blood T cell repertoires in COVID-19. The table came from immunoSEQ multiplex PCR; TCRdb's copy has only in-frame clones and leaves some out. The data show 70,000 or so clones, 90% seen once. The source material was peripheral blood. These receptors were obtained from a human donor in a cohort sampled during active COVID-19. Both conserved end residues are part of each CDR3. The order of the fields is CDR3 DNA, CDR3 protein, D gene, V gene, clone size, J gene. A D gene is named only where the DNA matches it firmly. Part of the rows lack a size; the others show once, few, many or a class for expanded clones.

CDR3 DNA: TGTGCCAGCAGTCCCCACGGGACAGGGTCCTACGAGCAGTACTTC
CDR3 protein: CASSPHGTGSYEQYF
D gene: TRBD1
V gene: TRBV27
clone size: .
J gene: TRBJ2-7

CDR3 DNA: TGTGCCAGCAGCTTGGGGCCACAGGGTCTTGCATCCTATAATTCACCCCTCCACTTT
CDR3 protein: CASSLGPQGLASYNSPLHF
D gene: .
V gene: TRBV5-6
clone size: once
J gene: TRBJ1-6

CDR3 DNA: TGCAGCGTTGAGGCAGGCCAAGAGACCCAGTACTTC
CDR3 protein: CSVEAGQETQYF
D gene: .
V gene: TRBV29-1
clone size: .
J gene: TRBJ2-5

CDR3 DNA: TGTGCCAGCAGCCCAGGGAATGGGGCCAACGTCCTGACTTTC
CDR3 protein: CASSPGNGANVLTF
D gene: .
V gene: TRBV5-5
clone size: .
J gene: TRBJ2-6

CDR3 DNA: TGTGCCAGCAGCTTACTCACAGGGATTGCCACAGATACGCAGTATTTT
CDR3 protein: CASSLLTGIATDTQYF
D gene: .
V gene: TRBV7-2
clone size: .
J gene: TRBJ2-3

CDR3 DNA: TGCGCCAGCAGCCAAGATGCTGCCCGGGGGGGGGCTGAAGCTTTCTTT
CDR3 protein: CASSQDAARGGAEAFF
D gene: .
V gene: TRBV4-3
clone size: .
J gene: TRBJ1-1

CDR3 DNA: TGTGCCAGCAGTCTCGGGATAGCTATGAACACTGAAGCTTTCTTT
CDR3 protein: CASSLGIAMNTEAFF
D gene: .
V gene: TRBV27
clone size: once
J gene: TRBJ1-1

CDR3 DNA: TGTGCCAGCAGACGTAGCCTCCATGAGCAGTTCTTC
CDR3 protein: CASRRSLHEQFF
D gene: .
V gene: TRBV6-5
clone size: .
J gene: TRBJ2-1

CDR3 DNA: TGCGCCAGCAGCCAGGAGAGAGGGAGATCCTACGAGCAGTACTTC
CDR3 protein: CASSQERGRSYEQYF
D gene: .
V gene: TRBV4-3
clone size: .
J gene: TRBJ2-7

CDR3 DNA: TGTGCCAGCAGCCCCATCCAAGAGACCCAGTACTTC
CDR3 protein: CASSPIQETQYF
D gene: .
V gene: TRBV7-7
clone size: .
J gene: TRBJ2-5

CDR3 DNA: TGTGCCAGCAGCGTTGGGACAGTAGAGACCCAGTACTTC
CDR3 protein: CASSVGTVETQYF
D gene: TRBD1
V gene: TRBV7-2
clone size: .
J gene: TRBJ2-5

CDR3 DNA: TGTGCCAGCACGCGGATCCACAATGAGCAGTTCTTC
CDR3 protein: CASTRIHNEQFF
D gene: .
V gene: TRBV12-3/TRBV12-4
clone size: .
J gene: TRBJ2-1

CDR3 DNA: TGTGCCAGTAGTATAGGGCGGGACTCGACCTACGAGCAGTACTTC
CDR3 protein: CASSIGRDSTYEQYF
D gene: .
V gene: TRBV19
clone size: .
J gene: TRBJ2-7

CDR3 DNA: TGTGCCAGCAGCCAAGGGACACTCGAACACAATGAGCAGTTCTTC
CDR3 protein: CASSQGTLEHNEQFF
D gene: .
V gene: TRBV7-9
clone size: .
J gene: TRBJ2-1

CDR3 DNA: TGTGCCAGCGCTCGCGGAGCCAAAAACATTCAGTACTTC
CDR3 protein: CASARGAKNIQYF
D gene: .
V gene: TRBV3-1/TRBV3-2
clone size: once
J gene: TRBJ2-4

CDR3 DNA: TGTGCCAGCAGCCGACAGGGGAATGAGCAGTTCTTC
CDR3 protein: CASSRQGNEQFF
D gene: TRBD1
V gene: TRBV3-1/TRBV3-2
clone size: .
J gene: TRBJ2-1

CDR3 DNA: TGTGCTAGTGGTTACAGGGGCTCCTACGAGCAGTACTTC
CDR3 protein: CASGYRGSYEQYF
D gene: TRBD1
V gene: TRBV12-5
clone size: .
J gene: TRBJ2-7

CDR3 DNA: TGTGCCAGCAGTATACAGGGATTCTACGAGCAGTACTTC
CDR3 protein: CASSIQGFYEQYF
D gene: .
V gene: TRBV6-6
clone size: once
J gene: TRBJ2-7

CDR3 DNA: TGTGCCAGTAGTATTACTAGCGGGAGTAGAAATGAGCAGTTCTTC
CDR3 protein: CASSITSGSRNEQFF
D gene: TRBD2
V gene: TRBV19
clone size: .
J gene: TRBJ2-1

CDR3 DNA: TGTGCCAGCAGCGGACAGGGCGGCAAAAACATTCAGTACTTC
CDR3 protein: CASSGQGGKNIQYF
D gene: TRBD1
V gene: TRBV7-9
clone size: .
J gene: TRBJ2-4

CDR3 DNA: TGCGCCAGCAGCCATAACTACAGGATCCTACTAGCCAAAAACATTCAGTACTTC
CDR3 protein: CASSHNYRILLAKNIQYF
D gene: .
V gene: TRBV4-1
clone size: .
J gene: TRBJ2-4

CDR3 DNA: TGCGCCAGCAGCGACATTAGCGGATACAATGAGCAGTTCTTC
CDR3 protein: CASSDISGYNEQFF
D gene: .
V gene: TRBV5-1
clone size: .
J gene: TRBJ2-1

CDR3 DNA: TGTGCCAGCAGCGTACGGACGGGGAATGAAAAACTGTTTTTT
CDR3 protein: CASSVRTGNEKLFF
D gene: .
V gene: TRBV3-1/TRBV3-2
clone size: .
J gene: TRBJ1-4

CDR3 DNA: TGTGCCAGTAGTAATAGCGGGCGGCAAGAGACCCAGTACTTC
CDR3 protein: CASSNSGRQETQYF
D gene: TRBD2
V gene: TRBV9
clone size: .
J gene: TRBJ2-5

CDR3 DNA: TGTGCCAGCAGCCCCGACGGGGGCGGGAGGGCCTACGAGCAGTACTTC
CDR3 protein: CASSPDGGGRAYEQYF
D gene: TRBD2
V gene: TRBV5-4
clone size: .
J gene: TRBJ2-7

CDR3 DNA: TGTGCCAGCTCACCGGGACTAGCGGAGTACGAGCAGTACTTC
CDR3 protein: CASSPGLAEYEQYF
D gene: TRBD2
V gene: TRBV18
clone size: .
J gene: TRBJ2-7

CDR3 DNA: TGTGCCAGCAGGCGTAGCGGGAGATTCTCCGAGCAGTACTTC
CDR3 protein: CASRRSGRFSEQYF
D gene: TRBD2
V gene: TRBV27
clone size: .
J gene: TRBJ2-7

CDR3 DNA: TGTGCCTGTGGACAGGGATCGTTCGAAGCTTTCTTT
CDR3 protein: CACGQGSFEAFF
D gene: TRBD1
V gene: TRBV6-6
clone size: .
J gene: TRBJ1-1

CDR3 DNA: TGTGCCACCGGAGTGGTGGCGGGGGGTTACAATGAGCAGTTCTTC
CDR3 protein: CATGVVAGGYNEQFF
D gene: TRBD2
V gene: TRBV15
clone size: .
J gene: TRBJ2-1

CDR3 DNA: TGTGCCAGCTCACCACAAAATGGGCGAGAGCAGTTCTTC
CDR3 protein: CASSPQNGREQFF
D gene: .
V gene: TRBV18
clone size: .
J gene: TRBJ2-1

CDR3 DNA: TGTGCCAGCATTCCCGGGACAGGGGAGATTAAAGGCTACACCTTC
CDR3 protein: CASIPGTGEIKGYTF
D gene: TRBD1
V gene: TRBV6-5
clone size: .
J gene: TRBJ1-2

CDR3 DNA: TGTGCCAGCAGTTTGTCCCCGGGTGGGACTAGCGGGAATGGCTCCTACAATGAGCAGTTCTTC
CDR3 protein: CASSLSPGGTSGNGSYNEQFF
D gene: TRBD2
V gene: TRBV28
clone size: .
J gene: TRBJ2-1

CDR3 DNA: TGTGCCAGCAGCTTCGGTTTTCTGAGGCGGGAGGCTGACGAGCAGTACTTC
CDR3 protein: CASSFGFLRREADEQYF
D gene: TRBD2
V gene: TRBV7-2
clone size: .
J gene: TRBJ2-7

CDR3 DNA: TGCAGCGTGTCGAATGCGGGGGGGGCAGGAGATACGCAGTATTTT
CDR3 protein: CSVSNAGGAGDTQYF
D gene: TRBD2
V gene: TRBV29-1
clone size: .
J gene: TRBJ2-3

CDR3 DNA: TGTGCCACCCAGCGTTCGGAGAATCAGCCCCAGCATTTT
CDR3 protein: CATQRSENQPQHF
D gene: .
V gene: TRBV10-3
clone size: .
J gene: TRBJ1-5

CDR3 DNA: TGTGCCAGCAGCCGAGGGACTAGCGGTTCAAATGAGCAGTTCTTC
CDR3 protein: CASSRGTSGSNEQFF
D gene: TRBD2
V gene: TRBV27
clone size: .
J gene: TRBJ2-1

CDR3 DNA: TGTGCCAGCGAGGGCGTTGGCAATGAGCAGTTCTTC
CDR3 protein: CASEGVGNEQFF
D gene: .
V gene: TRBV18
clone size: .
J gene: TRBJ2-1

CDR3 DNA: TGCGCCAACCTACGGGGGAGCGGGGTAACCGGGGAGCTGTTTTTT
CDR3 protein: CANLRGSGVTGELFF
D gene: TRBD2
V gene: TRBV10-1
clone size: .
J gene: TRBJ2-2

CDR3 DNA: TGTGCCAGTAGTAGGACAGGGGCGAACACCGGGGAGCTGTTTTTT
CDR3 protein: CASSRTGANTGELFF
D gene: TRBD1
V gene: TRBV19
clone size: .
J gene: TRBJ2-2

CDR3 DNA: TGCGCCAGCAGCCAAGATACAAGCGGGCTCACCTACAATGAGCAGTTCTTC
CDR3 protein: CASSQDTSGLTYNEQFF
D gene: .
V gene: TRBV4-3
clone size: once
J gene: TRBJ2-1

CDR3 DNA: TGTGCCAGCAGTTTAGGCCAGAACACCGGGGAGCTGTTTTTT
CDR3 protein: CASSLGQNTGELFF
D gene: .
V gene: TRBV28
clone size: .
J gene: TRBJ2-2

CDR3 DNA: TGTGCCAGCAGCACAGATCCGATGAACACTGAAGCTTTCTTT
CDR3 protein: CASSTDPMNTEAFF
D gene: .
V gene: TRBV7-9
clone size: .
J gene: TRBJ1-1

CDR3 DNA: TGTGCCAGCAGTACAGGGATGGAGACCCAGTACTTC
CDR3 protein: CASSTGMETQYF
D gene: .
V gene: TRBV12-3/TRBV12-4
clone size: .
J gene: TRBJ2-5

CDR3 DNA: TGTGCCAGCAGCTCCTGGGTTTTCTCGCGGGACATTCAGTACTTC
CDR3 protein: CASSSWVFSRDIQYF
D gene: .
V gene: TRBV5-6
clone size: .
J gene: TRBJ2-4

CDR3 DNA: TGTGCCAGCAGGCGGACTAGCGGGTACCAAGAGACCCAGTACTTC
CDR3 protein: CASRRTSGYQETQYF
D gene: TRBD2
V gene: TRBV6-6
clone size: .
J gene: TRBJ2-5

CDR3 DNA: TGTGCCAGCAGCCAAGGGACTAGCGGGAGGGGTAACACCGGGGAGCTGTTTTTT
CDR3 protein: CASSQGTSGRGNTGELFF
D gene: TRBD2
V gene: TRBV7-6
clone size: .
J gene: TRBJ2-2

CDR3 DNA: TGCGCCAGCAGCCTCTTCCGGACAGACAATGAGCAGTTCTTC
CDR3 protein: CASSLFRTDNEQFF
D gene: .
V gene: TRBV4-3
clone size: .
J gene: TRBJ2-1

CDR3 DNA: TGCGCCAGCAGCCTACAGGGAGGGGGCACAGATACGCAGTATTTT
CDR3 protein: CASSLQGGGTDTQYF
D gene: .
V gene: TRBV4-3
clone size: .
J gene: TRBJ2-3

CDR3 DNA: TGTGCCAGCTCACCATATGGGAGCTCCTACAATGAGCAGTTCTTC
CDR3 protein: CASSPYGSSYNEQFF
D gene: .
V gene: TRBV18
clone size: .
J gene: TRBJ2-1

CDR3 DNA: TGTGCCAGCAGCGTCCTAGCGGGAGGCAACGGGGAGCTGTTTTTT
CDR3 protein: CASSVLAGGNGELFF
D gene: TRBD2
V gene: TRBV9
clone size: .
J gene: TRBJ2-2

CDR3 DNA: TGCGCCAGCAGCTTGGCCCCCCCGGGACTAGCGGGCGGGGAGCTGTTTTTT
CDR3 protein: CASSLAPPGLAGGELFF
D gene: TRBD2
V gene: TRBV5-1
clone size: .
J gene: TRBJ2-2

CDR3 DNA: TGTGCCAGCAGCCCTTACCGGGGGGCCGCAGATACGCAGTATTTT
CDR3 protein: CASSPYRGAADTQYF
D gene: .
V gene: TRBV28
clone size: .
J gene: TRBJ2-3

CDR3 DNA: TGTGCCAGCAGCCCCAGGGGGACAGCCACAGATACGCAGTATTTT
CDR3 protein: CASSPRGTATDTQYF
D gene: TRBD1
V gene: TRBV28
clone size: .
J gene: TRBJ2-3

CDR3 DNA: TGTGCAAGTCGGGAAGGACAGGGAAAAAACATTCAGTACTTC
CDR3 protein: CASREGQGKNIQYF
D gene: .
V gene: TRBV12-2
clone size: .
J gene: TRBJ2-4

CDR3 DNA: TGTGCCAGCAGCTTGAGCGGGACTAGCGGGAGTGGGAGAGGGTATGAGCAGTTCTTC
CDR3 protein: CASSLSGTSGSGRGYEQFF
D gene: TRBD2
V gene: TRBV5-4
clone size: .
J gene: TRBJ2-1